A selection of T cell receptor beta chains follows, all from one sample in a study of shared clonotypes between healthy human individuals. Assay: immunoSEQ multiplex PCR; the TCRdb copy retains only in-frame clones and omits some. The sample lists about 2 million clones, about 95% occurring once. Sequenced material: naive CD8+ T cells sorted from blood. The source of these receptors is a man younger than 35 in good health. The CDR3 runs from the conserved cysteine through the conserved F or W. The D gene is left open where the match is weak. Clone size, where shown, is once, few, many, or a class for clones that have expanded.

abundance: .; j_gene: TRBJ2-3; d_gene: .; v_gene: TRBV9; CDR3aa: CASSLVTSPDTQYF; CDR3nt: TGTGCCAGCAGCCTCGTGACTAGTCCAGATACGCAGTATTTT
abundance: .; j_gene: TRBJ2-7; d_gene: .; v_gene: TRBV30; CDR3aa: CAWRGIDSGSYEQYF; CDR3nt: TGTGCCTGGAGGGGTATTGATAGCGGATCCTACGAGCAGTACTTC
abundance: once; j_gene: TRBJ2-1; d_gene: TRBD2; v_gene: TRBV4-1; CDR3aa: CASSIPGLAGGEQFF; CDR3nt: TGCGCCAGCAGCATACCGGGACTAGCGGGAGGTGAGCAGTTCTTC
abundance: .; j_gene: TRBJ2-3; d_gene: .; v_gene: TRBV29-1; CDR3aa: CSVRSGTSTDTQYF; CDR3nt: TGCAGCGTTCGGAGCGGTACTAGCACAGATACGCAGTATTTT
abundance: .; j_gene: TRBJ2-1; d_gene: TRBD2; v_gene: TRBV4-3; CDR3aa: CASSQEITSGWYNEQFF; CDR3nt: TGCGCCAGCAGCCAAGAGATCACTAGCGGATGGTACAATGAGCAGTTCTTC
abundance: .; j_gene: TRBJ2-7; d_gene: .; v_gene: TRBV13; CDR3aa: CASSLGPSHEQYF; CDR3nt: TGTGCCAGCAGCTTAGGCCCCTCTCACGAGCAGTACTTC
abundance: .; j_gene: TRBJ2-5; d_gene: .; v_gene: TRBV27; CDR3aa: CASSLGVATQETQYF; CDR3nt: TGTGCCAGCAGTTTAGGGGTCGCTACTCAAGAGACCCAGTACTTC
abundance: few; j_gene: TRBJ1-5; d_gene: .; v_gene: TRBV27; CDR3aa: CASSLTGSNQPQHF; CDR3nt: TGTGCCAGCAGTTTGACAGGCAGCAATCAGCCCCAGCATTTT
abundance: .; j_gene: TRBJ2-1; d_gene: .; v_gene: TRBV30; CDR3aa: CAWKFRVGREQFF; CDR3nt: TGTGCCTGGAAGTTTCGGGTGGGGCGTGAGCAGTTCTTC
abundance: .; j_gene: TRBJ2-7; d_gene: .; v_gene: TRBV7-9; CDR3aa: CASSPRDGGSSGEQYF; CDR3nt: TGTGCCAGCAGCCCTAGGGACGGCGGGTCCTCGGGGGAGCAGTACTTC
abundance: .; j_gene: TRBJ1-3; d_gene: .; v_gene: TRBV30; CDR3aa: CAWSAGVSGNTIYF; CDR3nt: TGTGCCTGGAGCGCAGGGGTTTCTGGAAACACCATATATTTT
abundance: .; j_gene: TRBJ2-5; d_gene: TRBD2; v_gene: TRBV7-2; CDR3aa: CASSPTSGGTQYF; CDR3nt: TGTGCCAGCAGCCCCACCTCGGGGGGGACCCAGTACTTC
abundance: .; j_gene: TRBJ2-5; d_gene: .; v_gene: TRBV9; CDR3aa: CASSPYPTDQQETQYF; CDR3nt: TGTGCCAGCAGCCCCTACCCGACAGACCAACAAGAGACCCAGTACTTC
abundance: .; j_gene: TRBJ2-7; d_gene: .; v_gene: TRBV27; CDR3aa: CASRGSSYEQYF; CDR3nt: TGTGCCAGCCGCGGAAGCTCCTACGAGCAGTACTTC
abundance: .; j_gene: TRBJ1-2; d_gene: .; v_gene: TRBV6-5; CDR3aa: CASSDRRANYGYTF; CDR3nt: TGTGCCAGCAGCGACAGGAGAGCTAACTATGGCTACACCTTC
abundance: .; j_gene: TRBJ2-7; d_gene: .; v_gene: TRBV27; CDR3aa: CASSLDHSSYEQYF; CDR3nt: TGTGCCAGCAGTTTAGATCATTCTTCCTACGAGCAGTACTTC
abundance: .; j_gene: TRBJ2-1; d_gene: TRBD1; v_gene: TRBV9; CDR3aa: CASSPRDSNEQFF; CDR3nt: TGTGCCAGCAGCCCCCGGGACAGCAATGAGCAGTTCTTC
abundance: .; j_gene: TRBJ1-1; d_gene: .; v_gene: TRBV6-1; CDR3aa: CASSALTGVNTEAFF; CDR3nt: TGTGCCAGCAGTGCGTTGACAGGTGTGAACACTGAAGCTTTCTTT
abundance: .; j_gene: TRBJ1-1; d_gene: .; v_gene: TRBV5-1; CDR3aa: CASSPTLSGTLQGYTEAFF; CDR3nt: TGCGCCAGCAGCCCTACACTTTCCGGGACACTGCAAGGATACACTGAAGCTTTCTTT
abundance: .; j_gene: TRBJ2-5; d_gene: .; v_gene: TRBV21-1; CDR3aa: CASSKDGRGKETQYF; CDR3nt: TGTGCCAGCAGCAAAGACGGCAGGGGTAAGGAGACCCAGTACTTC
abundance: .; j_gene: TRBJ2-1; d_gene: TRBD1; v_gene: TRBV5-6; CDR3aa: CASSTRQGLGNEQFF; CDR3nt: TGTGCCAGCAGCACAAGACAGGGGTTGGGGAATGAGCAGTTCTTC
abundance: .; j_gene: TRBJ1-3; d_gene: .; v_gene: TRBV27; CDR3aa: CASSLSVSGNTIYF; CDR3nt: TGTGCCAGCAGTTTGTCGGTTTCTGGAAACACCATATATTTT
abundance: .; j_gene: TRBJ2-7; d_gene: TRBD2; v_gene: TRBV27; CDR3aa: CASRPILAGVYEQYF; CDR3nt: TGTGCCAGCAGGCCGATCCTAGCGGGAGTCTACGAGCAGTACTTC
abundance: .; j_gene: TRBJ1-5; d_gene: .; v_gene: TRBV9; CDR3aa: CASSVADSNQPQHF; CDR3nt: TGTGCCAGCAGCGTAGCTGATAGCAATCAGCCCCAGCATTTT
abundance: .; j_gene: TRBJ2-1; d_gene: TRBD2; v_gene: TRBV2; CDR3aa: CASSMGLAGWNEQFF; CDR3nt: TGTGCCAGCAGCATGGGACTAGCGGGATGGAATGAGCAGTTCTTC
abundance: .; j_gene: TRBJ1-2; d_gene: .; v_gene: TRBV5-4; CDR3aa: CASSWFGGEKGYTF; CDR3nt: TGTGCCAGCAGCTGGTTCGGGGGTGAAAAGGGCTACACCTTC
abundance: .; j_gene: TRBJ2-7; d_gene: .; v_gene: TRBV7-9; CDR3aa: CASTPTGGYEQYF; CDR3nt: TGTGCCAGCACGCCTACCGGGGGCTACGAGCAGTACTTC
abundance: .; j_gene: TRBJ2-7; d_gene: .; v_gene: TRBV27; CDR3aa: CASRKSDTPYEQYF; CDR3nt: TGTGCCAGCAGGAAGAGTGACACGCCTTACGAGCAGTACTTC
abundance: .; j_gene: TRBJ2-6; d_gene: .; v_gene: TRBV7-9; CDR3aa: CASSLSGTGANVLTF; CDR3nt: TGTGCCAGCAGCCTTAGCGGAACTGGGGCCAACGTCCTGACTTTC
abundance: .; j_gene: TRBJ2-7; d_gene: TRBD2; v_gene: TRBV19; CDR3aa: CASSMRLAGPYEQYF; CDR3nt: TGTGCCAGTAGTATGAGGCTAGCGGGCCCCTACGAGCAGTACTTC
abundance: .; j_gene: TRBJ1-2; d_gene: .; v_gene: TRBV2; CDR3aa: CASEGTDYGYTF; CDR3nt: TGTGCCAGCGAGGGCACAGACTATGGCTACACCTTC
abundance: .; j_gene: TRBJ2-7; d_gene: .; v_gene: TRBV29-1; CDR3aa: CSVAGTYPYEQYF; CDR3nt: TGCAGCGTGGCCGGGACATACCCCTACGAGCAGTACTTC
abundance: .; j_gene: TRBJ2-5; d_gene: .; v_gene: TRBV4-3; CDR3aa: CASSQTTGVKETQYF; CDR3nt: TGCGCCAGCAGCCAAACTACAGGCGTGAAAGAGACCCAGTACTTC
abundance: .; j_gene: TRBJ2-1; d_gene: TRBD2; v_gene: TRBV5-1; CDR3aa: CASSPEELAGGLGTYNEQFF; CDR3nt: TGCGCCAGCAGCCCCGAGGAGCTAGCGGGAGGGCTTGGGACCTACAATGAGCAGTTCTTC
abundance: .; j_gene: TRBJ1-5; d_gene: TRBD1; v_gene: TRBV7-9; CDR3aa: CASSLGDRGLNQPQHF; CDR3nt: TGTGCCAGCAGCTTGGGGGACAGGGGGCTCAATCAGCCCCAGCATTTT
abundance: .; j_gene: TRBJ2-3; d_gene: .; v_gene: TRBV9; CDR3aa: CASSVAGTSTDTQYF; CDR3nt: TGTGCCAGCAGCGTAGCCGGGACGAGCACAGATACGCAGTATTTT